Following are 23 T cell receptor beta chains from one sample sequenced in a study of T-cell memory formation after mild COVID-19. TCRdb itself ran the 5' RACE reads through MiXCR, one entry per CDR3 protein. This table has hundreds of thousands of distinct CDR3 sequences, approximately 15% appearing once. The sample was PBMCs or a T cell subset sorted from them (not recorded which). The origin of the receptors is a man aged 18 to 29 who had mild COVID-19 (a few samples of this study predate the infection). Cell type and time point are not known.

This rearrangement joins TRBV5-1 to TRBJ2-5, with TRBD1 matching 11 bases. CDR3 length equals 14 residues. With V trimmed by 4 bases and J by 6 bases, 5 bases remained unmatched. Germline V gene data show CDR1 as SGHRS and CDR2 as YFSETQ. The CDR3 loop reads CASSPGTGGQTQYF. DNA for the CDR3: TGCGCCAGCAGCCCAGGGACAGGGGGGCAGACCCAGTACTTC. The full variable domain, rest sourced from reference TRBV5-1 and TRBJ2-5, is KAGVTQTPRYLIKTRGQQVTLSCSPISGHRSVSWYQQTPGQGLQFLFEYFSETQRNKGNFPGRFSGRQFSNSRSEMNVSTLELGDSALYLCASSPGTGGQTQYFGPGTRLLVL.

This chain connects TRBV5-1 to TRBJ2-7; 8 bases align to TRBD2. Germline V lookup: CDR1 SGHRS, CDR2 YFSETQ. V was pared by 10 bases and J by 3 bases, with 6 bases of the junction left unmatched. The CDR3 runs to 12 residues. The CDR3 protein is CASRGGDYEQYF. The CDR3 coding sequence is TGCGCCTCCCGGGGGGGGGACTACGAGCAGTACTTC.

Notes on this clonotype: One end of the junction varies from germline; a read error may be responsible. The V gene is TRBV20-1, the J gene TRBJ2-5; 12 bases fit TRBD2. CDR1 and CDR2 (germline): DFQATT, SNEGSKA (reference sequence). The CDR3 contains 14 residues. This CDR3 reads CRASGGADKETQYF. The DNA of the CDR3 is TGCAGGGCTAGCGGGGGGGCCGATAAGGAGACCCAGTACTTC.

The chain joins TRBV20-1 to TRBJ1-1; a weak D match, TRBD1 (6 bases). The CDR3 loop spans 13 amino acids. V was clipped by 3 bases and J by 1 base, with 9 bases between them. Looked up from germline, CDR1 is DFQATT and CDR2 is SNEGSKA (reference sequence). Here the CDR3 DNA reads TGCAGTGCTAGGTCAGGGGCGAACACTGAAGCTTTCTTT. Translating it yields CSARSGANTEAFF.

There are a few counts of this clonotype. The chain couples TRBV4-1 to TRBJ2-3, with 10 nucleotides matching TRBD2. Germline V lookup: CDR1 MGHRA, CDR2 YSYEKL. Trimming at V came to 1 base and at J to 5 bases, leaving 6 bases not matched to a gene. This CDR3 region has 16 residues. CDR3 DNA sequence: TGCGCCAGCAGCCAAGGGGCTAGCGGGGGAAGAGATACGCAGTATTTT. Amino acids: CASSQGASGGRDTQYF.

This chain uses TRBV7-2 with TRBJ2-7, with D tentatively TRBD1 (5 bases). V was shortened by 1 base and J by 3 bases, with 10 bases between the two germline ends. The CDR3 extends over 14 amino acids. Germline CDR1 is SGHTA and CDR2 is FQGNSA. CDR3 region: CASSLVGANYEQYV. For the CDR3, the DNA is TGTGCCAGCAGCTTAGTTGGGGCAAACTACGAGCAGTACGTC.

This clonotype was picked up a small number of times. The V and J genes are TRBV6-2 or TRBV6-3 and TRBJ1-1; maybe TRBD1 (5 bases). Germline loops: CDR1 MNHEY, CDR2 SVGEGT. This CDR3 has 12 residues. Trimming took off 8 bases at V and 6 bases at J, with 13 bases between the two ends. CDR3 region: CASQRGGAEAFF. CDR3 in DNA: TGTGCCAGCCAGCGGGGAGGGGCTGAAGCTTTCTTT.

A few counts support this clonotype. The rearrangement joins TRBV6-5 to TRBJ2-3, with D perhaps matching TRBD1 or TRBD2 (5 bases each). Trimming pared 2 bases from V and 9 bases from J, leaving 12 bases between. This CDR3 contains 13 residues. Per germline, CDR1 MNHEY and CDR2 SVGAGI. The CDR3: CASSYGPRDTQYF. CDR3 DNA sequence: TGTGCCAGCAGTTACGGCCCCAGGGACACGCAGTATTTT.

The genes are TRBV12-3 or TRBV12-4 and TRBJ1-2, with D possibly being TRBD1 (5 bases). CDR3 size: 15 residues. Trimming removed 7 bases from V and 5 bases from J, with 20 bases in between. CDR3 amino acids: CASTLGGYPRYGYTF. The CDR3 coding sequence is TGTGCCAGCACCCTGGGGGGGTATCCTAGGTATGGCTACACCTTC.

Only a few counts were recorded for this clonotype. J is TRBJ2-3 and V is TRBV5-1; D is possibly TRBD2 (7 bases). Germline V CDR1 and CDR2: SGHRS, YFSETQ. V lost 4 bases to trimming and J lost 0 bases, with 21 bases between them. CDR3 length: 18 amino acids. As DNA, the CDR3 is TGCGCCAGCAGCCGACCCGAGGGGGGGCAAACTAGCACAGATACGCAGTATTTT. It codes for CASSRPEGGQTSTDTQYF.

This clonotype was recorded a few times. The chain links TRBV12-3 or TRBV12-4 to TRBJ2-3; D remains unclear. With 6 bases removed from V and 1 base from J, the gap between germline ends came to 14 bases. The CDR3 spans 15 residues. The CDR3 loop reads CASRVFYYGTDTQYF. The DNA for the CDR3 is TGTGCCAGCAGGGTCTTCTATTACGGCACAGATACGCAGTATTTT.

This clonotype has only a few counts. The rearrangement uses TRBV6-2 or TRBV6-3 and TRBJ2-5; D is tentatively TRBD1 or TRBD2 (6 bases each). This CDR3 spans 15 amino acids. V lost 0 bases, J lost 7 bases, and 15 bases lay in between. Germline V gives CDR1 MNHEY, CDR2 SVGEGT. The CDR3 spells CASSYSGSRGGTQYF. The CDR3 DNA reads TGTGCCAGCAGTTACTCCGGGAGCAGGGGAGGGACCCAGTACTTC.

The rearrangement links TRBV20-1 to TRBJ1-5; 12 nucleotides match TRBD1. Trimming at V came to 7 bases and at J to 6 bases, leaving 4 bases not matched to a gene. This CDR3 has 13 residues. The germline V gene has CDR1 DFQATT and CDR2 SNEGSKA (reference sequence). CDR3 amino acids: CSGGTGGPQPQHF. In DNA form, the CDR3 reads TGCAGTGGGGGGACAGGGGGCCCTCAGCCCCAGCATTTT.

This clonotype was counted a few times. Here the CDR3 reads CASSGLQGSGNTIYF. The CDR3 nucleotides are TGCGCCAGCAGCGGACTACAGGGCTCTGGAAACACCATATATTTT. This chain uses TRBV5-1 with TRBJ1-3; a possible D gene is TRBD1 (6 bases). Germline V gives CDR1 SGHRS, CDR2 YFSETQ. V lost 4 bases and J lost 0, with 11 bases in between. This CDR3 has 15 residues.

V gene TRBV7-9 combines with J gene TRBJ1-4; D is possibly TRBD1 (5 bases). The V and J ends lost 5 bases and 8 bases respectively, with 21 bases between them. The CDR3 runs 16 residues. The V gene's germline CDR1 is SEHNR and CDR2 FQNEAQ (reference sequence). The CDR3 spells CASSERVWGPGEKLFF. In nucleotides, the CDR3 is TGTGCCAGCAGCGAAAGGGTCTGGGGACCCGGGGAAAAACTGTTTTTT.

The V and J genes are TRBV6-6 and TRBJ1-1, with 9 bases lining up with TRBD1. The germline gives CDR1 MNHNY, CDR2 SVGAGI (reference sequence). The CDR3 spans 13 residues. The V gene end was trimmed by 6 bases and the J gene end by 5 bases; junction bases not matched to a gene: 4. The CDR3 DNA follows: TGTGCCAGCAGCGACAGGGGGGCAACTGAAGCTTTCTTT. It yields the protein CASSDRGATEAFF.

This clonotype was recorded a few times. The rearrangement uses TRBV28 and TRBJ2-1, with D perhaps matching TRBD1 or TRBD2 (5 bases each). From germline, CDR1 is MDHEN and CDR2 SYDVKM. The CDR3 has 18 amino acids. Trimming left V 5 bases short and J 0 bases short, with 20 bases between. CDR3 residues: CASSTNGPRDGSYNEQFF. The CDR3 nucleotides read TGTGCCAGCAGTACGAATGGACCTAGGGACGGCTCCTACAATGAGCAGTTCTTC.

This clonotype occurred a few times. V and J are TRBV12-3 or TRBV12-4 and TRBJ1-1; 8 bases agree with TRBD1. Unmatched junction bases numbered 7, after V lost 3 bases and J lost 4 bases. The CDR3 covers 15 residues. The CDR3, as DNA: TGTGCCAGCAGTTTTTCGGCAGGGGGCCTCACTGAAGCTTTCTTT. Protein product: CASSFSAGGLTEAFF.

This clonotype was counted many times. The CDR3 sequence: CASSTNPGSHYNSPLHF. As DNA, the CDR3 is TGCGCCAGCAGCACCAACCCAGGAAGCCACTATAATTCACCCCTCCACTTT. The chain uses TRBV5-1 and TRBJ1-6; unclear D gene. V lost 4 bases, J lost 3 bases, and 17 bases lay in between. There are 17 residues in the CDR3. The germline V gene has CDR1 SGHRS and CDR2 YFSETQ.

This clonotype was seen more than once but under ten times. J is TRBJ1-2 and V is TRBV28; D is uncertain. The CDR3 consists of 15 residues. Trimming removed 7 bases at V and 6 bases at J, with 21 bases between. From germline, CDR1 is MDHEN and CDR2 SYDVKM. The CDR3 DNA sequence: TGTGCCAGCACCTCCCGGGGAGGAAGGGCGGATGGCTACACCTTC. Its translation: CASTSRGGRADGYTF.

This clonotype has at least ten counts. V is TRBV24-1 and J is TRBJ2-1; D is unclear. Germline loops: CDR1 KGHDR, CDR2 SFDVKD. Trimming cost V 6 bases and J 9 bases, with 14 bases left between them. The CDR3 sequence is 13 residues long. The CDR3 loop reads CATSFKGTAEQFF. DNA for the CDR3: TGTGCCACCAGTTTTAAGGGAACGGCTGAGCAGTTCTTC.

CDR3 region: CASSYLLRVSQYF. CDR3 DNA sequence: TGTGCCAGCAGTTACCTACTCAGGGTGTCACAGTATTTT. V and J are TRBV6-2 or TRBV6-3 and TRBJ2-3; D might be TRBD1 (5 bases). This CDR3 spans 13 amino acids. Trimming stripped 2 bases from V and 12 bases from J, with 15 bases between. The germline CDR1 and CDR2 sequences are MNHEY and SVGEGT.

The chain recombines TRBV20-1 with TRBJ2-7; D call uncertain. The CDR3 spans 13 residues. Deletions cut 0 bases from V and 4 bases from J, with 10 bases between. Germline V CDR1 and CDR2: DFQATT, SNEGSKA (reference sequence). The CDR3 spells CSARDPLGYEQYV. The DNA for the CDR3 is TGCAGTGCTAGAGATCCCCTGGGGTACGAGCAGTACGTC.